The T cell receptor (beta chain) under discussion was sequenced for a study of response to subunit inactivated influenza vaccine. This clonotype was found a few times. What it recognizes is unknown. Overall study results and limits: Authors suggested seasonal influenza vaccinations each recruit few new T cells.

MiXCR, applied by TCRdb to the RT-PCR reads, yields one record per CDR3 protein. This table has approximately 530,000 distinct CDR3 sequences, roughly 7.6% appearing once. The receptor was isolated from a man in his fifties or sixties who received an inactivated influenza vaccine. Sequenced material: PBMCs from blood, taken less than 30 months after vaccination.

The CDR3 loop reads CASSAFGGQKNIQYF. In DNA form, the CDR3 reads TGTGCCAGCAGTGCCTTTGGGGGACAGAAAAACATTCAGTACTTC. The rearrangement uses TRBV6-1 and TRBJ2-4; 7 positions match TRBD1. Germline V gene lookup returns CDR1 MNHNS and CDR2 SASEGT. The CDR3 consists of 15 residues. Germline trimming cut 4 bases from V and 4 bases from J; bases unmatched to any gene: 7.